This T cell receptor (beta chain) was documented in a study of blood T cell repertoires in COVID-19. For the study at large: Both acute and convalescent COVID-19 samples were obtained from the United States, Italy and Spain. T cells, B-cell-depleted T cells, or PBMCs provided the cDNA or gDNA that served as material.

Only in-frame clones appear in the TCRdb table, and some are missing; sequencing was by immunoSEQ multiplex PCR. Among about 15,000 clones listed, nearly 75% were seen once. This CDR3 comprises 12 residues. Trimming cost V 3 bases and J 6 bases, with 6 bases left between them. Germline values: CDR1 KGHSH, CDR2 LQKENI. The chain uses TRBV18 and TRBJ2-1, with D perhaps matching TRBD2 (6 bases). The sequence derives from a boy aged 2 to 10 with active or convalescent COVID-19. Material for sequencing was peripheral blood. CDR3 sequence reads: CASSPTSNEQFF. Written as DNA, the CDR3 is TGTGCCAGCTCACCGACTAGCAATGAGCAGTTCTTC.